The source of this T cell receptor beta chain is a study of blood T cells in healthy people across ages. This clonotype was found a few times. What it binds is not known. Alongside a J-beta primer mix, a sample-barcoded 5' primer served in a second PCR lasting about 7 to 11 cycles. TCRdb independently ran MiXCR on the 5' RACE reads; one entry per CDR3 protein. The sample yields roughly 930,000 distinct CDR3 sequences, 48% seen once. Each donor gave roughly 9.8 milliliters of peripheral blood. Overall study findings and caveats: More naive CD4+ cells and higher diversity marked long-lived donors relative to aged donors. Roughly linearly, TCR beta diversity per million T cells fell as age increased.

The CDR3 has 18 residues. Trimming removed 1 base from V and 0 bases from J, with 17 bases in between. Germline assignment: CDR1 MNHNS and CDR2 SASEGT. The sample taken for sequencing was blood. V usage is TRBV6-1 and J usage is TRBJ2-3; a weak D match, TRBD1 (5 bases). The source is a man aged 30 to 45 in good health. CDR3 sequence: CASSEVLVGAWSTDTQYF. Here the CDR3 DNA reads TGTGCCAGCAGTGAAGTCCTTGTAGGGGCTTGGAGCACAGATACGCAGTATTTT.